A single TCR beta chain is shown here with its context. These data belong to a study of blood T cell repertoires in COVID-19. Libraries were prepared by immunoSEQ multiplex PCR; TCRdb keeps only in-frame clonotypes and omits some of them. Among 150,000 to 200,000 clones listed, 89% were seen once. The sequencing sample was made of PBMCs or T cells enriched from blood (not recorded which). The TCR sequence derives from a woman between 18 and 29 years old who had recovered from COVID-19.

This CDR3 is CASSQGGGDYGYTF. The CDR3 nucleotides are TGCGCCAGCAGCCAAGGGGGGGGTGACTATGGCTACACCTTC. The rearrangement uses TRBV4-1 and TRBJ1-2, with TRBD1 as a possible D gene (5 bases). In germline, CDR1 is MGHRA, CDR2 YSYEKL. CDR3 length: 14 residues. V was trimmed by 1 base and J by 3 bases, leaving 9 bases between them.